These 31 T cell receptor beta chains came from one sample sequenced in a study of blood T cell repertoires in COVID-19. TCRdb's table, derived via immunoSEQ multiplex PCR, lists solely in-frame clones and lacks some. The sample contains roughly 350,000 clones, 85% of which appear only once. Source material: peripheral blood. Receptor source: a woman in her late teens or twenties with acute or convalescent COVID-19.

The chain couples TRBV9 to TRBJ1-2; D unclear. The CDR3 is 15 residues long. The V and J ends lost 4 bases and 0 bases respectively, with 13 bases between them. Germline assignment: CDR1 SGDLS and CDR2 YYNGEE. CDR3 in DNA: TGTGCCAGCAGCCCTAGCGCTACCGCTAACTATGGCTACACCTTC. It specifies CASSPSATANYGYTF.

This chain joins TRBV9 and TRBJ1-5; D perhaps matches TRBD1 (6 bases). V was trimmed by 4 bases and J by 3 bases, leaving 17 bases between them. Germline V gives CDR1 SGDLS, CDR2 YYNGEE. CDR3 length: 16 residues. This CDR3 is CASSPEGQGSNQPQHF. The CDR3 DNA reads as TGTGCCAGCAGCCCCGAAGGGCAGGGGTCCAATCAGCCCCAGCATTTT.

Details on this clone: Distinct nucleotide sequences in the sample also encode this CDR3. The V call is TRBV20-1, the J call TRBJ2-5; weak D call: TRBD2 (5 bases). V was pared by 3 bases and J by 0 bases, with 17 bases between. The V gene's germline CDR1 is DFQATT and CDR2 SNEGSKA (reference sequence). The CDR3 is made up of 16 amino acids. The DNA of the CDR3 is TGCAGTGCTAGTCGGGGTCGAGGGCGGTACCAAGAGACCCAGTACTTC. Protein: CSASRGRGRYQETQYF.

This clone was picked up a small number of times. The V call is TRBV29-1, the J call TRBJ1-2, with 10 nucleotides matching TRBD1. Trimming removed 3 bases from V and 7 bases from J; junction bases left unmatched: 8. The CDR3 is 14 amino acids. Germline CDR1 is SQVTM and CDR2 is ANQGSEA. CDR3 sequence: CSVDQVRTGGGYTF. In DNA form, the CDR3 reads TGCAGCGTTGACCAAGTTCGGACAGGGGGTGGCTACACCTTC.

Regarding this clone: This sample also contains other DNA sequences that code for the same CDR3. The chain has TRBV10-3 and TRBJ1-1, with D unresolved. The CDR3 runs to 13 residues. Germline CDR1 is ENHRY and CDR2 is SYGVKD. The V end was cut by 3 bases, the J end by 1 base, with 6 bases between. The CDR3 DNA follows: TGTGCCATCAGTGACCGAGGGAACACTGAAGCTTTCTTT. Translated: CAISDRGNTEAFF.

The chain employs TRBV29-1 and TRBJ1-3; D unclear. CDR3 size: 11 residues. V was clipped by 7 bases and J by 1 base, with 5 bases between them. Germline-derived CDR1 and CDR2 are SQVTM and ANQGSEA. The chain's CDR3 is CSAASGNTIYF. The CDR3 DNA reads as TGCAGCGCCGCGTCTGGAAACACCATATATTTT.

J is TRBJ1-1 and V is TRBV13; 8 bases fit TRBD1. V shed 5 bases, J shed 5 bases, and the junction held 7 bases outside the gene matches. There are 14 residues in the CDR3. The V gene's germline CDR1 is PRHDT and CDR2 FYEKMQ (reference sequence). The CDR3, as DNA: TGTGCCAGCAGCCAGACAGGGGTGGAAACTGAAGCTTTCTTT. Protein: CASSQTGVETEAFF.

V and J are TRBV2 and TRBJ1-5; 9 bases fit TRBD1. The length of the CDR3 is 15 residues. Germline V gene lookup returns CDR1 SNHLY and CDR2 FYNNEI. Losses at the gene ends were 3 bases for V and 6 bases for J; bases not matched to a gene: 6. The CDR3 reads CASSDQDRGGQPQHF. CDR3 in DNA: TGTGCCAGCAGTGACCAGGACAGGGGAGGTCAGCCCCAGCATTTT.

This clone has more than one count but fewer than ten. This chain links TRBV9 with TRBJ1-3, with D possibly being TRBD1 (6 bases). CDR1 is SGDLS, CDR2 YYNGEE, per germline. This CDR3 spans 14 amino acids. Trimming left V 5 bases short and J 1 base short, with 10 bases between. In nucleotides, the CDR3 is TGTGCCAGCAGACCACAGGGTTCTGGAAACACCATATATTTT. Its translation: CASRPQGSGNTIYF.

As DNA, the CDR3 is TGCGCCAGCAGCTGGGGACAGGATACCTACGAGCAGTACTTC. Encoded protein: CASSWGQDTYEQYF. The J gene is TRBJ2-7, the V gene TRBV5-1, with 8 bases lining up with TRBD1. With 3 bases clipped from V and 2 bases from J, the junction kept 4 bases outside the gene matches. The CDR3 sequence is 14 residues long. Germline V gives CDR1 SGHRS, CDR2 YFSETQ.

The chain joins TRBV19 to TRBJ2-5, with D possibly matching TRBD2 (5 bases). Germline loops: CDR1 LNHDA, CDR2 SQIVND (reference sequence). Trimming stripped 6 bases from V and 4 bases from J, with 18 bases between. CDR3 length: 15 residues. CDR3 DNA sequence: TGTGCCAGTAGCCTGATGACGGGGTCCGGAGAGACCCAGTACTTC. Translation gives CASSLMTGSGETQYF.

This chain joins TRBV28 and TRBJ1-1; 9 bases fit TRBD1. Germline-derived CDR1 and CDR2 are MDHEN and SYDVKM. CDR3 size: 13 residues. V trimming: 10 bases; J trimming: 1 base; junction bases outside the gene matches: 4. The CDR3 region is CATRDRANTEAFF. Here the CDR3 DNA reads TGTGCCACCCGGGACAGGGCGAACACTGAAGCTTTCTTT.

This chain connects TRBV2 to TRBJ2-2; 9 bases agree with TRBD2. Germline loops: CDR1 SNHLY, CDR2 FYNNEI. The CDR3 has 14 residues. Trimming removed 7 bases from V and 5 bases from J; junction bases left unmatched: 5. The DNA of the CDR3 is TGTGCCAGCATCCAGCTAGCGGGGACCGGGGAGCTGTTTTTT. Its protein product is CASIQLAGTGELFF. Full variable domain (rest looked up from reference TRBV2 and TRBJ2-2): EPEVTQTPSHQVTQMGQEVILRCVPISNHLYFYWYRQILGQKVEFLVSFYNNEISEKSEIFDDQFSVERPDGSNFTLKIRSTKLEDSAMYFCASIQLAGTGELFFGEGSRLTVL.

This chain uses TRBV5-4 with TRBJ2-1, with 10 bases that match TRBD2. Looked up from germline, CDR1 is SGHNT and CDR2 is YYREEE (reference sequence). The V gene end was trimmed by 10 bases and the J gene end by 4 bases; junction bases not matched to a gene: 8. The CDR3 is 14 residues long. The CDR3 DNA follows: TGTGCCGCTAGCGGGAGTCAGGGTTACAATGAGCAGTTCTTC. Its protein is CAASGSQGYNEQFF.

This clone showed up just a few times. The rearrangement uses TRBV5-1 and TRBJ2-2, with 12 bases lining up with TRBD1. The V segment lost 4 bases and the J segment 4 bases; nucleotides outside the gene matches: 8. Germline V gene sequence: CDR1 SGHRS, CDR2 YFSETQ. This CDR3 contains 17 residues. In DNA, the CDR3 is TGCGCCAGCAGCCCGGGGACAGGGGGCCTGTTCACCGGGGAGCTGTTTTTT. Translation gives CASSPGTGGLFTGELFF.

The chain links TRBV6-5 to TRBJ2-5, with D possibly being TRBD1 (6 bases). CDR1 and CDR2 (germline): MNHEY, SVGAGI. The CDR3 has 13 amino acids. V was shortened by 6 bases and J by 2 bases, with 10 bases between the two germline ends. The CDR3, as DNA: TGTGCCAGCAGCGTGGACAGTCAAGAGACCCAGTACTTC. As protein: CASSVDSQETQYF.

The DNA for the CDR3 is TGTGCCAGTAGTATCGTACAGGGTCCCTCAGATACGCAGTATTTT. Its protein product is CASSIVQGPSDTQYF. The chain employs TRBV19 and TRBJ2-3; possibly TRBD1 for D (6 bases). CDR3 length: 15 residues. CDR1 and CDR2 from the germline V gene are LNHDA and SQIVND (reference sequence). The V end was cut by 3 bases, the J end by 4 bases, with 14 bases between.

This chain joins TRBV24-1 and TRBJ2-1; 12 bases align to TRBD2. Germline V CDR1 and CDR2: KGHDR, SFDVKD. V was clipped by 4 bases and J by 10 bases; unmatched bases: 13. The CDR3 totals 17 residues. CDR3 residues: CATSDPGLAGNIDEQFF. CDR3 DNA sequence: TGTGCCACCAGTGACCCTGGACTAGCGGGAAACATTGACGAGCAGTTCTTC.

V is TRBV4-2 and J is TRBJ2-1, with D perhaps matching TRBD2 (6 bases). In germline, CDR1 is LGHNA, CDR2 YNFKEQ. V lost 3 bases and J lost 10, with 13 bases in between. The CDR3 has 13 amino acids. The CDR3 reads CASSHSRGREQFF. The CDR3 DNA reads TGTGCCAGCAGCCACTCGAGAGGGAGGGAGCAGTTCTTC.

The chain joins TRBV9 to TRBJ1-1; D remains unclear. CDR1 is SGDLS, CDR2 YYNGEE, per germline. The CDR3 has 13 residues. The V gene lost 0 bases and the J gene lost 0 bases, with 3 bases spanning the gap. The CDR3 sequence is CASSVALNTEAFF. The CDR3 bases are TGTGCCAGCAGCGTAGCATTGAACACTGAAGCTTTCTTT.

This sequence joins TRBV19 and TRBJ1-5; D may be TRBD1 (5 bases). V dropped 2 bases and J dropped 0 bases, with 11 bases sitting between them. Per the germline V gene, CDR1 is LNHDA and CDR2 is SQIVND (reference sequence). The CDR3 extends over 16 amino acids. Here the CDR3 DNA reads TGTGCCAGTAGTATACAGGGTGGTGATAGCAATCAGCCCCAGCATTTT. Translation gives CASSIQGGDSNQPQHF.

The chain links TRBV7-6 to TRBJ2-1, with 10 bases identical to TRBD2. From germline, CDR1 is SGHVS and CDR2 FNYEAQ. Unmatched junction bases numbered 8, after V lost 1 base and J lost 8 bases. The CDR3 length is 16 residues. The CDR3 spells CASSLGPLAGVDEQFF. The CDR3 DNA follows: TGTGCCAGCAGCTTAGGCCCTCTAGCGGGGGTCGATGAGCAGTTCTTC.

The chain joins TRBV27 to TRBJ1-1; D gene unclear. The CDR3 consists of 13 residues. In germline, CDR1 is MNHEY, CDR2 SMNVEV (reference sequence). The V end lost 7 bases, the J end lost 0 bases, and 9 bases lay between the germline ends. The CDR3 nucleotides read TGTGCCAGCACCAGAGACATGAACACTGAAGCTTTCTTT. Protein product: CASTRDMNTEAFF.

This chain connects TRBV30 to TRBJ1-1; weak D call: TRBD1 (6 bases). Germline V lookup: CDR1 GTSNPN, CDR2 SVGIG (reference sequence). The CDR3 has 16 amino acids. Between the trimmed V and J ends, which lost 3 bases and 3 bases, there was a span of 20 bases. The CDR3 region is CAWSPILGARDTEAFF. CDR3 bases: TGTGCCTGGAGCCCGATCTTGGGGGCTCGGGACACTGAAGCTTTCTTT.

V is TRBV4-2 and J is TRBJ1-5; D uncertain. V was pared by 4 bases and J by 6 bases, with 10 bases between. Germline V CDR1 and CDR2: LGHNA, YNFKEQ. This CDR3 contains 13 residues. The CDR3 here is CASSREIGQPQHF. The DNA for the CDR3 is TGTGCCAGCAGCCGGGAGATTGGTCAGCCCCAGCATTTT.

V gene TRBV7-3 combines with J gene TRBJ2-1, with TRBD2 matching 10 bases. Per the germline V gene, CDR1 is SGHTA and CDR2 is FQGTGA. The CDR3 is made up of 18 amino acids. J gave up 0 bases and V 5 bases, and 10 bases lay outside the gene matches. The CDR3 region has the DNA TGTGCCAGCAGCCCTCTAGCGGGAGCTTGGAGCTCCTACAATGAGCAGTTCTTC. This sequence encodes CASSPLAGAWSSYNEQFF. Full variable domain (missing parts from reference TRBV7-3 and TRBJ2-1): GAGVSQTPSNKVTEKGKYVELRCDPISGHTALYWYRQSLGQGPEFLIYFQGTGAADDSGLPNDRFFAVRPEGSVSTLKIQRTERGDSAVYLCASSPLAGAWSSYNEQFFGPGTRLTVL.

This clone has a single count. The chain couples TRBV7-6 to TRBJ2-3; a weak D match, TRBD2 (6 bases). The germline V and J ends were trimmed by 2 bases and 6 bases, with 15 bases remaining between them. The germline CDR1 and CDR2 sequences are SGHVS and FNYEAQ. This CDR3 has 15 amino acids. This chain's CDR3 is CASSLNIGSGDTQYF. DNA for the CDR3: TGTGCCAGCAGCTTAAACATAGGGAGCGGGGATACGCAGTATTTT.

The chain carries TRBV5-5 and TRBJ1-4; D gene uncertain. CDR1 is SGHKS and CDR2 is YYEKEE in the germline V gene (reference sequence). The CDR3 length is 18 residues. V was clipped by 2 bases and J by 3 bases, with 20 bases between them. The DNA of the CDR3 is TGTGCCAGCAGCTTTTACGGACTCCCGGCCGGCGCTAATGAAAAACTGTTTTTT. It codes for CASSFYGLPAGANEKLFF.

The CDR3 reads CASSEVGGNTEAFF. The CDR3 DNA is TGTGCCAGCAGTGAAGTCGGGGGGAACACTGAAGCTTTCTTT. The rearrangement uses TRBV2 and TRBJ1-1, with D perhaps TRBD1 (5 bases). The V gene lost 1 base and the J gene lost 1 base, with 7 bases spanning the gap. This CDR3 has 14 amino acids. The germline gives CDR1 SNHLY, CDR2 FYNNEI.

A single count supports this clone. The V gene is TRBV7-2, the J gene TRBJ1-1; 7 bases align to TRBD1. The CDR3 has 18 amino acids. Unmatched junction bases numbered 11, after V lost 1 base and J lost 0 bases. The V gene's germline CDR1 is SGHTA and CDR2 FQGNSA. The CDR3 DNA follows: TGTGCCAGCAGCTTAGGGGTCAGGGGGTGGAGCATGAACACTGAAGCTTTCTTT. Translated, it gives CASSLGVRGWSMNTEAFF.

The genes are TRBV4-2 and TRBJ2-6; unclear D gene. Between the trimmed V and J ends, which lost 1 base and 0 bases, there was a span of 10 bases. Germline lookup yields CDR1 LGHNA and CDR2 YNFKEQ. This CDR3 is 17 amino acids long. CDR3 sequence (DNA): TGTGCCAGCAGCCAAGCGGCGGTCGGCTCTGGGGCCAACGTCCTGACTTTC. Encoded protein: CASSQAAVGSGANVLTF.